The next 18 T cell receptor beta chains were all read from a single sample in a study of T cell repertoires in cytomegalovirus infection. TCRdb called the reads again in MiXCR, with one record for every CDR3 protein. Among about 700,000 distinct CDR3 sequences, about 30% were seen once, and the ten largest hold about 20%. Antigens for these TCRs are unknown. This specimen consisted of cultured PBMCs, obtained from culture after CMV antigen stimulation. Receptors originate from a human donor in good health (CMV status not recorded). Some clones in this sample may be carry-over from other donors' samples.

The CDR3 is CASSLEYLPDGDTQYF. CDR3 coding DNA: TGTGCCAGCAGCTTAGAATACCTCCCGGACGGGGATACGCAGTATTTT. The chain employs TRBV7-2 and TRBJ2-3; no definite D call. Germline loops: CDR1 SGHTA, CDR2 FQGNSA. The CDR3 is 16 residues long. V gave up 1 base and J gave up 6 bases, with 17 bases separating them.

For the CDR3, the DNA is TGCAGCGCCCGGGACCCCACCTACGAGCAGTACTTC. It yields the protein CSARDPTYEQYF. The chain joins TRBV29-1 to TRBJ2-7; the D call may be TRBD1 or TRBD2 (5 bases each). The CDR3 extends over 12 amino acids. Between the trimmed V and J ends, which lost 7 bases and 2 bases, there was a span of 12 bases. Germline V CDR1 and CDR2: SQVTM, ANQGSEA.

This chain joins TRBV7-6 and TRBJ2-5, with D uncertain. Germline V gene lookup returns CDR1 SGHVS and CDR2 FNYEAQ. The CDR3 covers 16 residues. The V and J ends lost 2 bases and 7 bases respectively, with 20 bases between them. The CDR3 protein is CASSLYGFGPRRTQYF. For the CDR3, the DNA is TGTGCCAGCAGCTTATATGGCTTCGGCCCCCGGAGGACCCAGTACTTC.

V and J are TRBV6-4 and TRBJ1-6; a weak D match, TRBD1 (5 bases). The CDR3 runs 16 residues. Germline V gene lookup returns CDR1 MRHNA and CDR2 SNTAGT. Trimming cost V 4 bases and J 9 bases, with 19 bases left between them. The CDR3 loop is CASSAAPGAKPSPLHF. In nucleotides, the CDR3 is TGTGCCAGCAGTGCAGCCCCCGGGGCCAAACCTTCACCCCTCCACTTT.

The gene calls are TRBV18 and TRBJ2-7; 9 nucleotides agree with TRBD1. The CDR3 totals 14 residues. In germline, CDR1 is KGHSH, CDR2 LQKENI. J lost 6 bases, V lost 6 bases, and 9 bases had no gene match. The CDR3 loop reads CASSSSGTGSEQYF. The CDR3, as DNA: TGTGCCAGCTCCTCATCCGGGACAGGGAGCGAGCAGTACTTC.

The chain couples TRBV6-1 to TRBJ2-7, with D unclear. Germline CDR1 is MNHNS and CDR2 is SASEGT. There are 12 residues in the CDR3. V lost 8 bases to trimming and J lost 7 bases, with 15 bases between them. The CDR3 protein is CASANGPGEQYF. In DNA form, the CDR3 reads TGTGCCAGCGCCAACGGGCCTGGGGAGCAGTACTTC.

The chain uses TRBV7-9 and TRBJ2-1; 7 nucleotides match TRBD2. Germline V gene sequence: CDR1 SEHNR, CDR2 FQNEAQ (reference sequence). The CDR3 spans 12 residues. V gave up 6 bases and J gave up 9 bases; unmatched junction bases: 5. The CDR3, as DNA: TGTGCCAGCAGTAGCGGGCCCACTGAGCAGTTCTTC. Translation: CASSSGPTEQFF.

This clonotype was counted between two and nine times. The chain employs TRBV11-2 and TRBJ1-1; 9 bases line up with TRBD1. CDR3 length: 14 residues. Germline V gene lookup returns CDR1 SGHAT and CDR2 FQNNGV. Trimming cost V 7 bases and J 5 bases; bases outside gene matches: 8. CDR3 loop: CASIQTGGRTEAFF. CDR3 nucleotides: TGTGCCAGCATCCAGACAGGGGGTCGGACTGAAGCTTTCTTT. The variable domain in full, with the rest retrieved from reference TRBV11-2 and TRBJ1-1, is EAGVAQSPRYKIIEKRQSVAFWCNPISGHATLYWYQQILGQGPKLLIQFQNNGVVDDSQLPKDRFSAERLKGVDSTLKIQPAKLEDSAVYLCASIQTGGRTEAFFGQGTRLTVV.

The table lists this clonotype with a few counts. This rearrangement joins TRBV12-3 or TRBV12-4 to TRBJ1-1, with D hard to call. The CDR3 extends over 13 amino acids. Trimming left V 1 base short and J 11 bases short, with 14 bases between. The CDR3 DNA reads TGTGCCAGCAGTTTAGGGTGGGGATCTGCGGCTTTCTTT. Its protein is CASSLGWGSAAFF.

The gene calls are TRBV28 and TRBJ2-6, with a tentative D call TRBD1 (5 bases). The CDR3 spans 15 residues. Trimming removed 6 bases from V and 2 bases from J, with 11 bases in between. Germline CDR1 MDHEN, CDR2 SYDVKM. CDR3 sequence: CASSKGWTGANVLTF. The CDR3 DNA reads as TGTGCCAGCAGCAAGGGGTGGACTGGGGCCAACGTCCTGACTTTC. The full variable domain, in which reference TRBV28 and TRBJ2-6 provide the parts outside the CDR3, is DVKVTQSSRYLVKRTGEKVFLECVQDMDHENMFWYRQDPGLGLRLIYFSYDVKMKEKGDIPEGYSVSREKKERFSLILESASTNQTSMYLCASSKGWTGANVLTFGAGSRLTVL.

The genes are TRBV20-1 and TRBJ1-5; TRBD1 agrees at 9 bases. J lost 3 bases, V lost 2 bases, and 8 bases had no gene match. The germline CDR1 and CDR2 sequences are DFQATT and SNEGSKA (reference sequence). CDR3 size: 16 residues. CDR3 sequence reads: CSARIPGQGYNQPQHF. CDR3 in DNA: TGCAGTGCTAGAATTCCGGGACAGGGATACAATCAGCCCCAGCATTTT.

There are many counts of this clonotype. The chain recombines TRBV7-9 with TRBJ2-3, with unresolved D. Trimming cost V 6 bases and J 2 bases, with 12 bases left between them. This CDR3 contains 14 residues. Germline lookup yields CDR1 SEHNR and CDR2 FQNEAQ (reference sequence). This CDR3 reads CASSHKEYTDTQYF. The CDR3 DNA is TGTGCCAGCAGTCACAAAGAATACACAGATACGCAGTATTTT.

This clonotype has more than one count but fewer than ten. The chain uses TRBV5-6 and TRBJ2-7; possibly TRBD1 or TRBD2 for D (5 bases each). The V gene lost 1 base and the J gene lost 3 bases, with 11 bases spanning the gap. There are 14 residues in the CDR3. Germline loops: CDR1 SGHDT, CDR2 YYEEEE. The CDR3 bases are TGTGCCAGCAGCTTGCTTATGGGGGACTACGAGCAGTACTTC. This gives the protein CASSLLMGDYEQYF.

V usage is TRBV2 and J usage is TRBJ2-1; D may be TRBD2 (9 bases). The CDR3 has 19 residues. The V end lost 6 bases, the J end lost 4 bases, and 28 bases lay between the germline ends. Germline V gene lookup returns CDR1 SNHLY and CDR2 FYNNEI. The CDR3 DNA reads TGTGCCAGCAGAAATCCGGGACAGGTCCAGCGGGGGGTTTACAATGAGCAGTTCTTC. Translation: CASRNPGQVQRGVYNEQFF.

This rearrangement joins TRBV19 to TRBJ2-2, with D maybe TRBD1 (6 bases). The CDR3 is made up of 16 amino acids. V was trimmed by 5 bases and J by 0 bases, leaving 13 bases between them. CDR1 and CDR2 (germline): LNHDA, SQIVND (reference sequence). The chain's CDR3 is CASSSRGTTNTGELFF. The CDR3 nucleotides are TGTGCCAGTAGTTCGAGAGGGACAACGAACACCGGGGAGCTGTTTTTT.

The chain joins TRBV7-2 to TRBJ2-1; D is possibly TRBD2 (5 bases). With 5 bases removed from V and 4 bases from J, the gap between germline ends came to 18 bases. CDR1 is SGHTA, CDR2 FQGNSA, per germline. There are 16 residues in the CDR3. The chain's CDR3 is CASSLRGGSIYNEQFF. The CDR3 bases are TGTGCCAGCAGCCTCCGAGGTGGGAGCATATACAATGAGCAGTTCTTC. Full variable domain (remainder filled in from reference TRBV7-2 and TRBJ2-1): GAGVSQSPSNKVTEKGKDVELRCDPISGHTALYWYRQSLGQGLEFLIYFQGNSAPDKSGLPSDRFSAERTGGSVSTLTIQRTQQEDSAVYLCASSLRGGSIYNEQFFGPGTRLTVL.

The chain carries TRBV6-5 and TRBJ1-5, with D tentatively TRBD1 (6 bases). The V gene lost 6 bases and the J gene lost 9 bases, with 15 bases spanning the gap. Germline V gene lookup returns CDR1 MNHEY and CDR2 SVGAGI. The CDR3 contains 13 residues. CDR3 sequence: CASRVQGSGPQHF. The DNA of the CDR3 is TGTGCCAGCAGGGTTCAGGGGTCGGGGCCCCAGCATTTT.

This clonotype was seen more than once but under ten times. The CDR3 sequence is CASSPGFSNEKLFF. The DNA of the CDR3 is TGTGCCAGCAGCCCAGGGTTTAGCAATGAAAAACTGTTTTTT. The chain carries TRBV12-3 or TRBV12-4 and TRBJ1-4, with D possibly TRBD1 on 5 matching bases. This CDR3 has 14 residues. The V end was cut by 6 bases, the J end by 5 bases, with 13 bases between.